These 29 T cell receptor beta chains share one sample of origin, sequenced in a study of T cells in Graves' hyperthyroidism and ophthalmopathy. TCR beta CDR3 regions were amplified from RNA. The HTBI primer set drove a first-round RT-PCR of the TCR CDR3. Each CDR3 protein gets one entry after TCRdb re-called the multiplex PCR reads with MiXCR. The table has roughly 380,000 distinct CDR3 sequences, over 15% seen once. Sequenced sample: blood. All receptors come from a young woman with Graves' hyperthyroidism.

This clonotype was seen ten or more times. The chain has TRBV2 and TRBJ1-2; tentatively, D is TRBD1 (5 bases). The CDR3 consists of 12 residues. Trimming shortened V by 11 bases and J by 0 bases, and 10 bases separated the two germline ends. The germline V gene encodes CDR1 SNHLY and CDR2 FYNNEI. The CDR3 DNA is TGTGCCGGCCGGGACCCTAACTATGGCTACACCTTC. Its translation: CAGRDPNYGYTF.

Ten or more counts support this clonotype. A junction end diverges from the germline sequence, so it may reflect a read error. This rearrangement joins TRBV12-3 or TRBV12-4 to TRBJ2-5, with a tentative D call TRBD2 (5 bases). The length of the CDR3 is 14 residues. The chain's CDR3 is CASSLGGVQETQYF. For the CDR3, the DNA is TGTGCCAGCAGCTTAGGAGGAGTCCAAGAGACCCAGTACTTC.

This rearrangement joins TRBV20-1 to TRBJ1-1; tentative D call: TRBD1 (6 bases). V was cut by 3 bases and J by 3 bases, with 17 bases left in between. CDR1 and CDR2 (germline): DFQATT, SNEGSKA (reference sequence). CDR3 length equals 15 residues. CDR3 nucleotides: TGCAGTGCTAGGGGAGTGCGGGGGGGGCACACTGAAGCTTTCTTT. Its protein product is CSARGVRGGHTEAFF.

The chain uses TRBV27 and TRBJ2-7; 8 nucleotides agree with TRBD1. The trim removed 4 bases at V and 7 bases at J, leaving 9 bases unmatched. The CDR3 has 14 residues. Germline assignment: CDR1 MNHEY and CDR2 SMNVEV (reference sequence). DNA for the CDR3: TGTGCCAGCAGTTGGGGCAGGGGGCAGCGGGAGCAGTACTTC. It yields the protein CASSWGRGQREQYF.

The rearrangement links TRBV12-3 or TRBV12-4 to TRBJ2-2; 8 bases map to TRBD2. CDR3 size: 16 residues. V lost 5 bases and J lost 3; bases outside the gene matches: 8. The CDR3 bases are TGTGCCAGCAGTCCGATTAGCGGGGTGGACACCGGGGAGCTGTTTTTT. It yields the protein CASSPISGVDTGELFF.

This clonotype has a count of ten or more. The rearrangement uses TRBV30 and TRBJ2-5, with D perhaps TRBD1 (6 bases). CDR1 and CDR2 from the germline V gene are GTSNPN and SVGIG (reference sequence). V was shortened by 3 bases and J by 6 bases, with 14 bases between the two germline ends. There are 13 residues in the CDR3. This CDR3 is CAWRPGQTKTQYF. The CDR3 bases are TGTGCCTGGAGGCCCGGACAGACAAAGACCCAGTACTTC.

This clonotype was detected many times. The genes are TRBV6-1 and TRBJ1-1; perhaps TRBD1 as D (6 bases). CDR3 length equals 12 residues. Germline V gives CDR1 MNHNS, CDR2 SASEGT. With 7 bases removed from V and 6 bases from J, the gap between germline ends came to 12 bases. CDR3 nucleotides: TGTGCCAGCACCAAGGGGGGGGCTGAAGCTTTCTTT. Translating gives CASTKGGAEAFF.

This clonotype was detected only a few times. The genes are TRBV28 and TRBJ1-5; D uncertain. V was trimmed by 7 bases and J by 5 bases, leaving 21 bases between them. Germline V gives CDR1 MDHEN, CDR2 SYDVKM. The CDR3 is made up of 16 amino acids. The DNA for the CDR3 is TGTGCCAGCACCCTTTTTCGGGCCGGTGTTTATCAGCCCCAGCATTTT. Translation: CASTLFRAGVYQPQHF.

This rearrangement joins TRBV29-1 to TRBJ1-2; 7 bases line up with TRBD1. Germline V CDR1 and CDR2: SQVTM, ANQGSEA. The CDR3 is made up of 13 amino acids. V lost 4 bases, J lost 3 bases, and 5 bases stayed unmatched. The CDR3 spells CSVARDSYYGYTF. The CDR3 nucleotides read TGCAGCGTTGCGAGGGACAGCTACTATGGCTACACCTTC. Together with reference TRBV29-1 and TRBJ1-2, the CDR3 gives the full variable domain: SAVISQKPSRDICQRGTSLTIQCQVDSQVTMMFWYRQQPGQSLTLIATANQGSEATYESGFVIDKFPISRPNLTFSTLTVSNMSPEDSSIYLCSVARDSYYGYTFGSGTRLTVV.

This clonotype has a count of ten or more. J is TRBJ2-5 and V is TRBV7-2; D not certain. The CDR3 runs to 15 residues. From germline, CDR1 is SGHTA and CDR2 FQGNSA. V lost 0 bases and J lost 2, with 10 bases in between. The CDR3: CASSLARQRQETQYF. CDR3 sequence (DNA): TGTGCCAGCAGCTTAGCCAGGCAGCGTCAAGAGACCCAGTACTTC.

This clonotype was observed at least ten times. This chain uses TRBV29-1 with TRBJ2-7; no definite D call. Trimming shortened V by 4 bases and J by 1 base, and 11 bases separated the two germline ends. Germline V gene lookup returns CDR1 SQVTM and CDR2 ANQGSEA. The CDR3 runs to 13 residues. CDR3 nucleotide sequence: TGCAGCGTTGTCGGGCCCGGTTCCTACGAGCAGTACTTC. This translates into CSVVGPGSYEQYF.

This clonotype turned up a few times. This sequence joins TRBV18 and TRBJ1-2; 9 nucleotides align to TRBD1. The V segment lost 5 bases and the J segment 7 bases; nucleotides outside the gene matches: 5. Germline V gives CDR1 KGHSH, CDR2 LQKENI. The length of the CDR3 is 13 residues. The CDR3: CASSAGQGLGYTF. DNA of the CDR3: TGTGCCAGCTCAGCGGGACAGGGACTTGGCTACACCTTC.

This clonotype came up many times. This chain links TRBV5-1 with TRBJ1-1, with D perhaps TRBD1 (6 bases). The CDR3 is 14 residues long. V dropped 4 bases and J dropped 3 bases, with 13 bases sitting between them. CDR1 SGHRS and CDR2 YFSETQ come from the germline V gene. The DNA for the CDR3 is TGCGCCAGCAGCATGACAGGTCAGGACACTGAAGCTTTCTTT. This gives the protein CASSMTGQDTEAFF. The complete variable domain, with remaining parts taken from reference TRBV5-1 and TRBJ1-1, reads KAGVTQTPRYLIKTRGQQVTLSCSPISGHRSVSWYQQTPGQGLQFLFEYFSETQRNKGNFPGRFSGRQFSNSRSEMNVSTLELGDSALYLCASSMTGQDTEAFFGQGTRLTVV.

Note on this clonotype: One end of the junction is discordant with germline, which a read error may explain. This chain links TRBV6-1 with TRBJ1-5; 9 positions agree with TRBD1. Germline CDR1 and CDR2: MNHNS and SASEGT. The CDR3 sequence is 18 residues long. The DNA for the CDR3 is TGTGCCAGCAAACAAACGCCTGTGGGGACAGGGCTCAATCAGCCCAAGCATTTT. Its protein is CASKQTPVGTGLNQPKHF.

This clonotype was picked up many times. In nucleotides, the CDR3 is TGTGCCAGCAGCCATATAGTAGGTTACGAGCAGTACTTC. It codes for CASSHIVGYEQYF. This chain links TRBV11-2 with TRBJ2-7; D not resolved. CDR1 SGHAT and CDR2 FQNNGV come from the germline V gene. The V end lost 5 bases, the J end lost 4 bases, and 12 bases lay between the germline ends. There are 13 residues in the CDR3. The full variable domain, with the rest looked up from reference TRBV11-2 and TRBJ2-7, is EAGVAQSPRYKIIEKRQSVAFWCNPISGHATLYWYQQILGQGPKLLIQFQNNGVVDDSQLPKDRFSAERLKGVDSTLKIQPAKLEDSAVYLCASSHIVGYEQYFGPGTRLTVT.

This clonotype showed up just a few times. The chain has TRBV19 and TRBJ1-1; maybe TRBD1 (6 bases). The V and J ends lost 3 bases and 0 bases respectively, with 11 bases between them. The CDR3 extends over 15 amino acids. CDR1 is LNHDA and CDR2 is SQIVND in the germline V gene (reference sequence). This CDR3 reads CASSILGAVNTEAFF. In DNA, the CDR3 is TGTGCCAGTAGTATCCTGGGGGCTGTGAACACTGAAGCTTTCTTT.

This clonotype was recorded many times. The chain joins TRBV5-1 to TRBJ1-1; no clear D. CDR1 SGHRS and CDR2 YFSETQ come from the germline V gene. This CDR3 has 12 residues. V dropped 2 bases and J dropped 6 bases, with 8 bases sitting between them. The CDR3 coding sequence is TGCGCCAGCAGCTTTGGAGGTCCTGAAGCTTTCTTT. The encoded protein is CASSFGGPEAFF.

This clonotype was detected many times. The chain uses TRBV10-2 and TRBJ2-2; D call uncertain. The germline V and J ends were trimmed by 1 base and 6 bases, with 12 bases remaining between them. The V gene's germline CDR1 is WSHSY and CDR2 SAAADI. The CDR3 is 15 amino acids. The CDR3 reads CASSEWKGSPGELFF. The CDR3 region has the DNA TGCGCCAGCAGTGAGTGGAAGGGTTCCCCCGGGGAGCTGTTTTTT.

Concerning this clonotype itself: A read error may explain this, as a much larger clone is one base away. This is likely a read error, given that the CDR3 carries no conserved phenylalanine or tryptophan at its end. The rearrangement uses TRBV5-1 and TRBJ1-1; 8 bases are a match to TRBD1. The CDR3 is made up of 14 amino acids. Germline-derived CDR1 and CDR2 are SGHRS and YFSETQ. The ends lost 4 bases at V and 3 bases at J; junction bases unmatched: 5. CDR3 sequence (DNA): TGCGCCAGCAGCGTGACAGGGGCGGACACTGAAGCTTTCTTG. Amino acid sequence: CASSVTGADTEAFL.

The chain joins TRBV24-1 to TRBJ1-5, with 7 nucleotides matching TRBD1. V dropped 3 bases and J dropped 1; count of bases not matched to a gene: 8. Germline assignment: CDR1 KGHDR and CDR2 SFDVKD. The length of the CDR3 is 17 residues. The CDR3 reads CATSDGAPGQSNQPQHF. CDR3 bases: TGTGCCACCAGTGATGGGGCCCCGGGACAGAGCAATCAGCCCCAGCATTTT.

This clonotype was seen ten or more times. V usage is TRBV20-1 and J usage is TRBJ2-2, with D perhaps matching TRBD1 (5 bases). The CDR3 loop spans 15 amino acids. With 0 bases removed from V and 1 base from J, the gap between germline ends came to 9 bases. CDR1 and CDR2 (germline): DFQATT, SNEGSKA (reference sequence). The CDR3 loop reads CSARDGAGNTGELFF. The CDR3 coding sequence is TGCAGTGCTAGAGATGGGGCAGGGAACACCGGGGAGCTGTTTTTT.

V gene TRBV6-2 or TRBV6-3 combines with J gene TRBJ2-7; D tentatively fits TRBD1 or TRBD2 (5 bases each). Deletions cut 5 bases from V and 1 base from J, with 15 bases between. This CDR3 has 15 amino acids. CDR1 and CDR2 (germline): MNHEY, SVGEGT. CDR3 sequence reads: CASSADGTGSYEQYF. CDR3 sequence (DNA): TGTGCCAGCAGTGCCGACGGGACCGGTTCCTACGAGCAGTACTTC.

In this sample, this clonotype turned up many times. This sequence joins TRBV27 and TRBJ2-7; D is possibly TRBD1 (5 bases). Germline V gene data show CDR1 as MNHEY and CDR2 as SMNVEV (reference sequence). Trimming took off 3 bases at V and 0 bases at J, with 12 bases between the two ends. CDR3 length: 15 residues. CDR3 sequence reads: CASSFRQSVSYEQYF. The CDR3 DNA reads as TGTGCCAGCAGTTTTCGACAGTCGGTCTCCTACGAGCAGTACTTC.

This clonotype was counted ten times or more. The chain has TRBV19 and TRBJ2-5; maybe TRBD1 (6 bases). CDR3 length equals 13 residues. Between the trimmed V and J ends, which lost 10 bases and 5 bases, there was a span of 17 bases. The germline V gene encodes CDR1 LNHDA and CDR2 SQIVND (reference sequence). CDR3 bases: TGTGCCACCGGAGCCGAGAGGGGGGAGACCCAGTACTTC. This gives the protein CATGAERGETQYF.

This clonotype was found many times. The chain is built from TRBV11-2 and TRBJ2-7; no firm D call. The CDR3 totals 13 residues. CDR1 is SGHAT, CDR2 FQNNGV, per germline. Trimming stripped 0 bases from V and 12 bases from J, with 15 bases between. CDR3 nucleotides: TGTGCCAGCAGCTTAGAGGTCGGGCAGGCCACGTACTTC. The encoded protein is CASSLEVGQATYF. Full variable domain (missing parts from reference TRBV11-2 and TRBJ2-7): EAGVAQSPRYKIIEKRQSVAFWCNPISGHATLYWYQQILGQGPKLLIQFQNNGVVDDSQLPKDRFSAERLKGVDSTLKIQPAKLEDSAVYLCASSLEVGQATYFGPGTRLTVT.

This clonotype was observed at least ten times. V gene TRBV10-2 combines with J gene TRBJ2-2; 7 positions match TRBD1. The CDR3 extends over 15 amino acids. The germline CDR1 and CDR2 sequences are WSHSY and SAAADI. J lost 2 bases, V lost 8 bases, and 8 bases had no gene match. CDR3 in amino acids: CASAPAGGNTGELFF. The CDR3 nucleotides read TGCGCCAGCGCTCCCGCAGGGGGAAACACCGGGGAGCTGTTTTTT.

The gene calls are TRBV6-1 and TRBJ1-2, with D possibly matching TRBD1 (6 bases). The CDR3 is made up of 14 amino acids. The germline V gene encodes CDR1 MNHNS and CDR2 SASEGT. V lost 5 bases, J lost 4 bases, and 14 bases lay in between. The CDR3 sequence: CASSPRGPLYGYTF. The DNA for the CDR3 is TGTGCCAGCAGTCCCCGGGGGCCTCTCTATGGCTACACCTTC.

The chain recombines TRBV21-1 with TRBJ1-3. TRBV21-1 is recorded as a pseudogene. This CDR3 spans 15 amino acids. The CDR3 DNA sequence: TGTGCCAGCAGCGTAGAGTTGGGGTCCGTAAGCACCATATATTTT. Protein sequence: CASSVELGSVSTIYF.

As regards this clonotype: The germline gene is not matched at one end of the junction; a read error may be the cause. The gene calls are TRBV5-1 and TRBJ1-1; a weak D match, TRBD1 (6 bases). CDR3 length equals 14 residues. CDR1 and CDR2 (germline): SGHRS, YFSETQ. The chain's CDR3 is CASSLQGRNTEAIF. CDR3 in DNA: TGCGCCAGCAGCTTACAGGGTCGGAACACTGAAGCTATCTTT.